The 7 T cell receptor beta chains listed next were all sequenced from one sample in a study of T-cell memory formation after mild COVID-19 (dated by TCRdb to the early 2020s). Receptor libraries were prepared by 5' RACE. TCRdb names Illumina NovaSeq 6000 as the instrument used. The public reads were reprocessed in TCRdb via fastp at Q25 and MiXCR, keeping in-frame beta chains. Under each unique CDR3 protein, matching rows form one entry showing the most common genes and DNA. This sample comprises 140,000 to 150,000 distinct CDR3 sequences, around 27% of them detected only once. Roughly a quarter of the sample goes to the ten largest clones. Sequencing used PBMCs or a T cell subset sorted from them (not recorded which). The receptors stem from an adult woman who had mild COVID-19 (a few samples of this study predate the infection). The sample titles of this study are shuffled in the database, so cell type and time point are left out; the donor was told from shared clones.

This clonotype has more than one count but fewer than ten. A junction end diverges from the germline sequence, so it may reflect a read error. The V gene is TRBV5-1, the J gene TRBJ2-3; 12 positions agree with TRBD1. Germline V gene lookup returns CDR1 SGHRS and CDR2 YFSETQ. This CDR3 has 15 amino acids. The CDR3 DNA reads TGCGCCAGCAGCGCCGGGACAGGGGGCACCGATACGCAGTATTTT. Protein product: CASSAGTGGTDTQYF.

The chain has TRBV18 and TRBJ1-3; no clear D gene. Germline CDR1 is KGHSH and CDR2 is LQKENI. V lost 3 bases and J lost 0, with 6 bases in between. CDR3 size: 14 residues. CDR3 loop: CASSPWASGNTIYF. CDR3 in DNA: TGTGCCAGCTCACCCTGGGCCTCTGGAAACACCATATATTTT.

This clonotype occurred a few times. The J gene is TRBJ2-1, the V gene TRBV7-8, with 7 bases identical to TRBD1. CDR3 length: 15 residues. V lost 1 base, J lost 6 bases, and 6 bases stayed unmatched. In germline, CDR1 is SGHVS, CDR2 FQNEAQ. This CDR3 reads CASSLVATGFNEQFF. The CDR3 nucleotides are TGTGCCAGCAGCTTAGTAGCGACAGGGTTCAATGAGCAGTTCTTC.

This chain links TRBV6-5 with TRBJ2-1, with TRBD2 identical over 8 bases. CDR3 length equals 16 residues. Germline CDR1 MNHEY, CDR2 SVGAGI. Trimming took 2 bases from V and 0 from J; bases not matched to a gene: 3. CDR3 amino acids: CASSYLAGSSYNEQFF. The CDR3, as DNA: TGTGCCAGCAGTTACCTAGCGGGTAGCTCCTACAATGAGCAGTTCTTC.

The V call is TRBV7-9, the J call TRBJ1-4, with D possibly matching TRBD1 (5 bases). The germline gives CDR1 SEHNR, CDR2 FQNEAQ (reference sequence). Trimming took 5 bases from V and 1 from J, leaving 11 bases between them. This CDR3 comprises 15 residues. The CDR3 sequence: CASSLGGRTNEKLFF. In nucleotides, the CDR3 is TGTGCCAGCAGCCTGGGGGGGAGAACTAATGAAAAACTGTTTTTT.

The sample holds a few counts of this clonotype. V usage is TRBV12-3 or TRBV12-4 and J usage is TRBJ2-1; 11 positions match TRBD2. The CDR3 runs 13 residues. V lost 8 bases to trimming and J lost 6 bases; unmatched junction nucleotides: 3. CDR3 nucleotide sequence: TGTGCCAGCGGTACTAGCGGGAGCAATGAGCAGTTCTTC. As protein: CASGTSGSNEQFF.

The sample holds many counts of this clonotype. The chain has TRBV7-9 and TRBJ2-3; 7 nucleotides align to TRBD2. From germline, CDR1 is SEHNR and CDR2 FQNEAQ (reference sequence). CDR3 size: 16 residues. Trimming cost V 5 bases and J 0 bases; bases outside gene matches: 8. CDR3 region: CASSLIRAGSTDTQYF. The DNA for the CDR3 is TGTGCCAGCAGCCTAATCCGAGCGGGGAGCACAGATACGCAGTATTTT.